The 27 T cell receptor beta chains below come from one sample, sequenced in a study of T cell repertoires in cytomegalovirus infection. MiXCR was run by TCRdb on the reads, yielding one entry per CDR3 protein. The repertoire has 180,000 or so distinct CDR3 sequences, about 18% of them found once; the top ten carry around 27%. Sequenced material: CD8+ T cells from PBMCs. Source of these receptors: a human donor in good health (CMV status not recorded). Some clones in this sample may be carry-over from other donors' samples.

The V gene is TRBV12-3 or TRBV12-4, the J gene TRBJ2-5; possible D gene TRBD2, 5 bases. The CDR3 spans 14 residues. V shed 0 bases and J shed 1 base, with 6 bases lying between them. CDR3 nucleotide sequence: TGTGCCAGCAGTTTAGCGCGGGCCCAAGAGACCCAGTACTTC. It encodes CASSLARAQETQYF.

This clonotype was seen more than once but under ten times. The CDR3 region is CASSYLGLAGGINTGELFF. CDR3 nucleotide sequence: TGTGCCAGCAGTTACTTGGGACTAGCGGGGGGAATTAACACCGGGGAGCTGTTTTTT. V and J are TRBV6-2 or TRBV6-3 and TRBJ2-2; TRBD2 matches at 15 bases. The CDR3 runs 19 residues. V lost 1 base to trimming and J lost 2 bases; unmatched junction nucleotides: 5. CDR1 MNHEY and CDR2 SVGEGT come from the germline V gene.

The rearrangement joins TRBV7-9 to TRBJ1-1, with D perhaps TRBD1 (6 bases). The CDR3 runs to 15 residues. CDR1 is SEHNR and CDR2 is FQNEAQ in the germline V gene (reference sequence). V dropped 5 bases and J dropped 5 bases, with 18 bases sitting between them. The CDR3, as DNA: TGTGCCAGCAGCGGGGAGGCGGGGGCGCGGACTGAAGCTTTCTTT. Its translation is CASSGEAGARTEAFF. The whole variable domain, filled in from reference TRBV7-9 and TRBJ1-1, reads DTGVSQNPRHKITKRGQNVTFRCDPISEHNRLYWYRQTLGQGPEFLTYFQNEAQLEKSRLLSDRFSAERPKGSFSTLEIQRTEQGDSAMYLCASSGEAGARTEAFFGQGTRLTVV.

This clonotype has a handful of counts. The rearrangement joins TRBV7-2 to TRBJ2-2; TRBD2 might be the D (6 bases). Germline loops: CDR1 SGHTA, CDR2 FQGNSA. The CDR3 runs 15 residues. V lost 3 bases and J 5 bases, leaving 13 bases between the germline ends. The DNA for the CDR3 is TGTGCCAGCAGCTTCCCCCGACTAGTAACCGGGGAGCTGTTTTTT. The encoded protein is CASSFPRLVTGELFF.

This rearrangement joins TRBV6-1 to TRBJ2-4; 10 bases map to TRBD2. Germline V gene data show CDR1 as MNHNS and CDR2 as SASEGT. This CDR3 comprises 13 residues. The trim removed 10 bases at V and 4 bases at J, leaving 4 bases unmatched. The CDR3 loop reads CATEAGGKNIQYF. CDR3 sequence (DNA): TGTGCCACCGAAGCGGGGGGGAAAAACATTCAGTACTTC.

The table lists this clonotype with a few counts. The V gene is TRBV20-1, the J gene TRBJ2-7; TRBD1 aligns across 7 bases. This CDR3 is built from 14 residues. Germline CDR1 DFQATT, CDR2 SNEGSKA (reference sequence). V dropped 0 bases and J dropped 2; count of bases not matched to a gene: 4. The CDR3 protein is CSARDRQGAYEQYF. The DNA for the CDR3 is TGCAGTGCTAGAGATCGGCAGGGGGCCTACGAGCAGTACTTC.

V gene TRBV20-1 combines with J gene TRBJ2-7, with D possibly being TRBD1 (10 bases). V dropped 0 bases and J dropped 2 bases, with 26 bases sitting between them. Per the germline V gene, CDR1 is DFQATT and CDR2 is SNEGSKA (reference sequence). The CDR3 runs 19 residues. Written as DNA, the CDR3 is TGCAGTGCTAGAGATCAACGGGTAGCGGGGGACAGGGGACCCTACGAGCAGTACTTC. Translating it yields CSARDQRVAGDRGPYEQYF.

CDR3 bases: TGTGCCAGCAGCCAAGAAGGTTACAGTCCCACCGGGGAGCTGTTTTTT. Translated, it gives CASSQEGYSPTGELFF. The chain uses TRBV14 and TRBJ2-2; the D is unclear. Germline assignment: CDR1 SGHDN and CDR2 FVKESK. The ends were cut back, 0 bases at V and 4 bases at J, with 12 bases in the middle. The CDR3 has 16 residues.

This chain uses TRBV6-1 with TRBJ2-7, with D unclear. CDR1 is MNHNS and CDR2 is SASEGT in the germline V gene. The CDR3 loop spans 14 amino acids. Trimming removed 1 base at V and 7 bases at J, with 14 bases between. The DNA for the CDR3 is TGTGCCAGCAGTGAAGAACGGCATCCTAATGAGCAGTACTTC. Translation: CASSEERHPNEQYF.

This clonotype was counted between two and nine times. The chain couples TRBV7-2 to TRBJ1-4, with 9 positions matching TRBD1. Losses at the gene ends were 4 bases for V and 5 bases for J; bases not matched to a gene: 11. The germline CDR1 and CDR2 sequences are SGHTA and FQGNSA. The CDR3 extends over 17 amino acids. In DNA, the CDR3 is TGTGCCAGCAGCTACCCCGGGACAGGGTCATGGAATGAAAAACTGTTTTTT. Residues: CASSYPGTGSWNEKLFF.

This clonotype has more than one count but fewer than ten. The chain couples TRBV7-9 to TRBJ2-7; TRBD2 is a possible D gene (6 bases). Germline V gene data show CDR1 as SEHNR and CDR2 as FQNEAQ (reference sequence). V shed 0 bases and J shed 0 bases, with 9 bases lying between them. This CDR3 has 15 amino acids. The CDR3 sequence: CASSLARGGSYEQYF. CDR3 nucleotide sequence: TGTGCCAGCAGCTTAGCGCGGGGCGGCTCCTACGAGCAGTACTTC.

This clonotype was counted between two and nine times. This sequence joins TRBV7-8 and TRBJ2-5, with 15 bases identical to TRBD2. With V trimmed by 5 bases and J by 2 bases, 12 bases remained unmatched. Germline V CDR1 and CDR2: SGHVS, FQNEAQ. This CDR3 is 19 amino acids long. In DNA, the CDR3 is TGTGCCAGCAGCCTTCTCCCTGGACTAGCGGGGGGGAGGCAAGAGACCCAGTACTTC. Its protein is CASSLLPGLAGGRQETQYF.

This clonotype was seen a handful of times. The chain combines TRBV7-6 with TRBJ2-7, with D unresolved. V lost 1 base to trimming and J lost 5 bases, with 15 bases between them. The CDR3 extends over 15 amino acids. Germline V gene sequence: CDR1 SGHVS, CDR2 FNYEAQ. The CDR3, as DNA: TGTGCCAGCAGCTTAGGACGCGACCCTCTAAACGAGCAGTACTTC. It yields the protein CASSLGRDPLNEQYF.

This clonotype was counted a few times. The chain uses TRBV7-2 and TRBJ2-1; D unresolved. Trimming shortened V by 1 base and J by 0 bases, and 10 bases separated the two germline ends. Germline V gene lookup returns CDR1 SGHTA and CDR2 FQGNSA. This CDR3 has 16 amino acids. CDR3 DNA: TGTGCCAGCAGCTTAGTCGGACCGAGCTCCTACAATGAGCAGTTCTTC. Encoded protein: CASSLVGPSSYNEQFF.

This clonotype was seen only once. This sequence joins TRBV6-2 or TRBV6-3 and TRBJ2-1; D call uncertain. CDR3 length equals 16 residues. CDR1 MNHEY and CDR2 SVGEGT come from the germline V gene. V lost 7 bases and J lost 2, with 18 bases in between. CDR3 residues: CASTPTGLVAYNEQFF. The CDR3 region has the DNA TGTGCCAGCACGCCAACGGGTTTAGTAGCCTACAATGAGCAGTTCTTC.

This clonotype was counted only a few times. The CDR3 sequence is CASVPPLYTGELFF. The CDR3 nucleotides read TGTGCCAGCGTGCCCCCCCTCTACACCGGGGAGCTGTTTTTT. The chain combines TRBV6-2 or TRBV6-3 with TRBJ2-2; D is uncertain. V was clipped by 8 bases and J by 3 bases, with 13 bases between them. This CDR3 has 14 amino acids. Germline CDR1 reads MNHEY; CDR2 reads SVGEGT.

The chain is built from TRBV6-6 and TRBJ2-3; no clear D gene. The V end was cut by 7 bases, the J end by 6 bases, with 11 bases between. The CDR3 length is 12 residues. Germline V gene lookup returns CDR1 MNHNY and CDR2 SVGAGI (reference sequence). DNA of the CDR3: TGTGCCAGCACCCCAGGACCTGATACGCAGTATTTT. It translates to CASTPGPDTQYF.

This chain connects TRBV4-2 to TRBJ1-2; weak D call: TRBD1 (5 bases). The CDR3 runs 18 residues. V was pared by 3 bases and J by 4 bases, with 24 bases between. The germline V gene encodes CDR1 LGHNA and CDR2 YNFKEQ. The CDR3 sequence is CASSHLQGTTIGGYGYTF. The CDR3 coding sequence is TGTGCCAGCAGCCATCTCCAGGGTACAACTATTGGGGGCTATGGCTACACCTTC.

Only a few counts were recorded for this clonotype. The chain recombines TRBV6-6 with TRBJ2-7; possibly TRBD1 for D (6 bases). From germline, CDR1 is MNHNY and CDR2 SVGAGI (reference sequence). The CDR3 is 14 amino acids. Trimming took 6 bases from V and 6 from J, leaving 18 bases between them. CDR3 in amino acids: CASSPDSGWREQYF. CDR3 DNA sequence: TGTGCCAGCAGCCCGGACAGCGGATGGCGCGAGCAGTACTTC.

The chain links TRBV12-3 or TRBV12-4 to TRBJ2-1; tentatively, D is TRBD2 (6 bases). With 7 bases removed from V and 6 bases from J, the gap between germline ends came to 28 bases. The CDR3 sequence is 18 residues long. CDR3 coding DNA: TGTGCCAGCACCGTTGAAAGGGAGGAACTAGCAAATGGCAATGAGCAGTTCTTC. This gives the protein CASTVEREELANGNEQFF.

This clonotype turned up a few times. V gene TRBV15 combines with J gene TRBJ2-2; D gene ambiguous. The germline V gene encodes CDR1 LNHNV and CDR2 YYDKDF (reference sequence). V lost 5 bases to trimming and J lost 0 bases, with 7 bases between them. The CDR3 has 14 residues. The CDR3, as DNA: TGTGCCACCAGCCCGATTCCGAACACCGGGGAGCTGTTTTTT. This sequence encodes CATSPIPNTGELFF.

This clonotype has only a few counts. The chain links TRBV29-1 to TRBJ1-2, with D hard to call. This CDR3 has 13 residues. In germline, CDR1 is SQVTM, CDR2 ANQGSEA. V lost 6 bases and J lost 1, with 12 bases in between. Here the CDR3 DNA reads TGCAGCGTCGTCCGGGCCGATAACTATGGCTACACCTTC. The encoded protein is CSVVRADNYGYTF.

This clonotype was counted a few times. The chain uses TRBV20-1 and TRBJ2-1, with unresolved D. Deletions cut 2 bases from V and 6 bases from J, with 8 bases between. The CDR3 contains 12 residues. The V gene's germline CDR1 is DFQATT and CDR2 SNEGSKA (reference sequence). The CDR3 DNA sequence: TGCAGTGCTAGAAGACGTGGCAATGAGCAGTTCTTC. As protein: CSARRRGNEQFF.

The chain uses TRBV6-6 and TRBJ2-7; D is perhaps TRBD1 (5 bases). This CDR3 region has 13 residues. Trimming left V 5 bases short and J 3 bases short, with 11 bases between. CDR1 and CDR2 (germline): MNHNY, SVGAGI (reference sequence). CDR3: CASSRNRNYEQYF. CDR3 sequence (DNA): TGTGCCAGCAGTCGCAACAGGAACTACGAGCAGTACTTC.

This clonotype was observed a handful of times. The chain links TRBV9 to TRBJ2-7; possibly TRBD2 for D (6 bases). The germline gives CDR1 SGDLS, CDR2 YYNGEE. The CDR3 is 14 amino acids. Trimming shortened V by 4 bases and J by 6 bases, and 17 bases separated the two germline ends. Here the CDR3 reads CASSSGVSSVEQYF. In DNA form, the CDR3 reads TGTGCCAGCAGCTCGGGGGTCAGCTCCGTCGAGCAGTACTTC. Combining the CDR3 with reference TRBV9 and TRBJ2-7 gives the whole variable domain DSGVTQTPKHLITATGQRVTLRCSPRSGDLSVYWYQQSLDQGLQFLIQYYNGEERAKGNILERFSAQQFPDLHSELNLSSLELGDSALYFCASSSGVSSVEQYFGPGTRLTVT.

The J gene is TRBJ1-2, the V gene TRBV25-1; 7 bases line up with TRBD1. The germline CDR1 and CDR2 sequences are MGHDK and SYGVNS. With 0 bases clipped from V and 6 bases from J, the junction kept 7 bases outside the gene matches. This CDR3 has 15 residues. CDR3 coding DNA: TGTGCCAGCAGTGAATATGGACAGGCGTTCAATGGCTACACCTTC. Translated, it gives CASSEYGQAFNGYTF.

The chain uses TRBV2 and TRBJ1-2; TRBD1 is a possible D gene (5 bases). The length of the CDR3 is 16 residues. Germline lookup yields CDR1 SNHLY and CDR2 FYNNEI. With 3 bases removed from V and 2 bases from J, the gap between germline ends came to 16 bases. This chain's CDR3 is CASSDLYLGENYGYTF. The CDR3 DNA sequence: TGTGCCAGCAGTGACCTGTATTTAGGGGAAAACTATGGCTACACCTTC.